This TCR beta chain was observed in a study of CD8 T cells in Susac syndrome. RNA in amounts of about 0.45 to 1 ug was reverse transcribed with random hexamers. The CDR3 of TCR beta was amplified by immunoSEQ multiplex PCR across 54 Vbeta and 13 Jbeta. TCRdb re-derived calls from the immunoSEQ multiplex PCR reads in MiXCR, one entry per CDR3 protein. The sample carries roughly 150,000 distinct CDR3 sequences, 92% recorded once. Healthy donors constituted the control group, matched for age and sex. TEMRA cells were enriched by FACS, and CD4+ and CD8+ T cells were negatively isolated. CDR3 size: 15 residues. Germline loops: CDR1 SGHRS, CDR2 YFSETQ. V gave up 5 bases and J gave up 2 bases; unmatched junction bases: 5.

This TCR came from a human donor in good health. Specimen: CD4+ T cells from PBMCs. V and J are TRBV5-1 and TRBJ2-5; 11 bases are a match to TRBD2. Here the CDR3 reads CASSAGTSGQETQYF. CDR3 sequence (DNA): TGCGCCAGCAGTGCCGGGACTAGCGGTCAAGAGACCCAGTACTTC.